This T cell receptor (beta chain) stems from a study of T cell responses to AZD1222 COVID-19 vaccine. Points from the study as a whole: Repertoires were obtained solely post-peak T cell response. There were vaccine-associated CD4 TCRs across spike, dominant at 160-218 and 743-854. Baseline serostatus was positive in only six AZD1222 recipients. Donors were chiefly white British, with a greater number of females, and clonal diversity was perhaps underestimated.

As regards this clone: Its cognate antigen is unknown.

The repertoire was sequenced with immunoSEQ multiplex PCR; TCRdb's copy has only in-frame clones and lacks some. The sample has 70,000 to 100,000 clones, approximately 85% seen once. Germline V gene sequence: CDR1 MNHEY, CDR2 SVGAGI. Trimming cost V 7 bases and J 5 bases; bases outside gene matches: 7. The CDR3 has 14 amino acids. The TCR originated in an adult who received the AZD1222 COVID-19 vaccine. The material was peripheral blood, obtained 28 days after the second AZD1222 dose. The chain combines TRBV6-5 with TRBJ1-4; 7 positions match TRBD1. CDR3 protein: CASTNRGSNEKLFF. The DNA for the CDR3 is TGTGCCAGCACTAACAGGGGATCGAATGAAAAACTGTTTTTT.